The 14 T cell receptor beta chains below come from one sample, sequenced in a study of T cells after yellow fever vaccination. TCRdb independently ran MiXCR on the 5' RACE reads; one entry per CDR3 protein. The table has 450,000 to 550,000 distinct CDR3 sequences, roughly 22% seen once. Sequenced material: PBMCs, taken around 3 weeks after the first yellow fever vaccination. Receptors were obtained from a man aged 18 to 29 who received the YFV17D yellow fever vaccine.

The chain links TRBV3-1 to TRBJ2-7; possibly TRBD1 for D (5 bases). The V gene lost 5 bases and the J gene lost 3 bases, with 20 bases spanning the gap. Germline-derived CDR1 and CDR2 are LGHDT and YNNKEL (reference sequence). CDR3 length equals 16 residues. The chain's CDR3 is CASSFYKTVGLYEQYF. CDR3 DNA: TGTGCCAGCAGCTTTTACAAGACAGTCGGCCTCTACGAGCAGTACTTC.

Note on this clonotype: This CDR3 is missing its conserved last phenylalanine or tryptophan, likely due to a read error. The CDR3 DNA sequence: TGTGCCAGCAGCTTTTCCGAAGCCAAAAACATTCAGTACTTA. Translating gives CASSFSEAKNIQYL. The chain has TRBV7-8 and TRBJ2-4; D is unresolved. The CDR3 length is 14 residues. Per the germline V gene, CDR1 is SGHVS and CDR2 is FQNEAQ. The V and J ends lost 3 bases and 0 bases respectively, with 6 bases between them.

The J gene is TRBJ2-3, the V gene TRBV7-2, with no clear D. The V gene's germline CDR1 is SGHTA and CDR2 FQGNSA. Trimming shortened V by 1 base and J by 4 bases, and 9 bases separated the two germline ends. There are 14 residues in the CDR3. DNA of the CDR3: TGTGCCAGCAGCTTAGGGGTGGGCGCAGATACGCAGTATTTT. Protein sequence: CASSLGVGADTQYF. The full variable domain, with the rest looked up from reference TRBV7-2 and TRBJ2-3, is GAGVSQSPSNKVTEKGKDVELRCDPISGHTALYWYRQSLGQGLEFLIYFQGNSAPDKSGLPSDRFSAERTGGSVSTLTIQRTQQEDSAVYLCASSLGVGADTQYFGPGTRLTVL.

The CDR3 DNA reads as TGTGCCAGCAGACCACAGGGGCTAGAGACCCAGTACTTC. It yields the protein CASRPQGLETQYF. The rearrangement joins TRBV6-1 to TRBJ2-5, with 7 bases aligning to TRBD1. Trimming took 6 bases from V and 4 from J; bases not matched to a gene: 5. This CDR3 contains 13 residues. Germline V gene sequence: CDR1 MNHNS, CDR2 SASEGT.

The chain links TRBV5-1 to TRBJ2-2; 8 bases match TRBD2. Germline loops: CDR1 SGHRS, CDR2 YFSETQ. Germline trimming cut 5 bases from V and 1 base from J; bases unmatched to any gene: 1. This CDR3 comprises 14 residues. For the CDR3, the DNA is TGCGCCAGCAGACTAGCGGAGAACACCGGGGAGCTGTTTTTT. Amino acid sequence: CASRLAENTGELFF.

This clonotype was counted between two and nine times. V usage is TRBV12-3 or TRBV12-4 and J usage is TRBJ2-3, with D unclear. Trimming stripped 3 bases from V and 3 bases from J, with 16 bases between. There are 16 residues in the CDR3. The CDR3 reads CASSFRVFGLTDTQYF. The CDR3, as DNA: TGTGCCAGCAGTTTTAGGGTATTCGGTTTAACAGATACGCAGTATTTT.

This sequence joins TRBV13 and TRBJ1-1, with D possibly matching TRBD1 (5 bases). V was clipped by 7 bases and J by 0 bases, with 15 bases between them. The CDR3 loop spans 15 amino acids. The germline V gene has CDR1 PRHDT and CDR2 FYEKMQ (reference sequence). The CDR3 bases are TGTGCCAGCACCTCAACAGGACGGGTGAACACTGAAGCTTTCTTT. The encoded protein is CASTSTGRVNTEAFF.

The chain has TRBV7-9 and TRBJ1-1, with unresolved D. The germline V gene has CDR1 SEHNR and CDR2 FQNEAQ (reference sequence). The CDR3 spans 15 residues. Between the trimmed V and J ends, which lost 5 bases and 1 base, there was a span of 14 bases. CDR3 DNA: TGTGCCAGCAGCGGTAGTCCGGCGGGGAACACTGAAGCTTTCTTT. It yields the protein CASSGSPAGNTEAFF.

This clonotype was counted a single time. The chain joins TRBV21-1 to TRBJ2-7. TRBV21-1 is an annotated pseudogene. CDR3 length: 13 amino acids. Here the CDR3 reads CASSKSRGLGQYV. The CDR3 coding sequence is TGTGCCAGCAGCAAAAGTCGGGGTTTAGGGCAGTACGTC.

This clonotype was seen more than once but under ten times. The chain recombines TRBV20-1 with TRBJ2-7; 8 bases align to TRBD1. The CDR3 is 15 amino acids. Germline V gene sequence: CDR1 DFQATT, CDR2 SNEGSKA (reference sequence). The junction had 11 bases not matched to a gene; V was cut back by 3 bases and J by 4 bases. The CDR3 region is CSARKLGTGQYEQYF. The CDR3 bases are TGCAGTGCTAGGAAACTCGGGACAGGACAGTACGAGCAGTACTTC.

The table lists this clonotype with many counts. The chain carries TRBV15 and TRBJ2-7, with D hard to call. Trimming stripped 0 bases from V and 4 bases from J, with 4 bases between. The germline V gene has CDR1 LNHNV and CDR2 YYDKDF (reference sequence). The CDR3 runs 12 residues. Written as DNA, the CDR3 is TGTGCCACCAGCAGAGATCAGTACGAGCAGTACTTC. Amino acid sequence: CATSRDQYEQYF.

This clonotype was detected a few times. This CDR3 is CASSLGSLHQPQHF. In DNA, the CDR3 is TGTGCCAGCAGCCTAGGGAGTTTACATCAGCCCCAGCATTTT. The rearrangement links TRBV7-2 to TRBJ1-5; D gene unclear. CDR1 is SGHTA and CDR2 is FQGNSA in the germline V gene. The V end lost 5 bases, the J end lost 5 bases, and 13 bases lay between the germline ends. This CDR3 has 14 residues.

V and J are TRBV27 and TRBJ1-2, with D uncertain. This CDR3 is built from 17 residues. The V end lost 4 bases, the J end lost 0 bases, and 18 bases lay between the germline ends. Germline loops: CDR1 MNHEY, CDR2 SMNVEV (reference sequence). The CDR3 DNA reads TGTGCCAGCAGTTATCGCTCGCGGTCGCCCTCTAACTATGGCTACACCTTC. Translation gives CASSYRSRSPSNYGYTF.

This clonotype was observed a few times. The chain uses TRBV20-1 and TRBJ2-4; D is perhaps TRBD2 (5 bases). Trimming removed 5 bases at V and 0 bases at J, with 11 bases between. The CDR3 length is 14 residues. CDR1 and CDR2 from the germline V gene are DFQATT and SNEGSKA (reference sequence). This CDR3 is CSAGGRGAKNIQYF. The DNA of the CDR3 is TGCAGTGCTGGCGGCCGGGGAGCCAAAAACATTCAGTACTTC.